Listed here are 15 T cell receptor beta chains from one sample, sequenced in a study of T cell changes during pregnancy in multiple sclerosis. The protocol was immunoSEQ multiplex PCR, while the TCRdb copy is restricted to in-frame clones and leaves out a portion. The sample lists more than 55,000 clones, roughly 91% occurring once. Source: peripheral blood, taken after pregnancy. The receptors were gathered from a female donor in good health, enrolled as a control in a pregnancy study.

V is TRBV19 and J is TRBJ1-2, with D perhaps TRBD1 (5 bases). The CDR3 contains 13 residues. Trimming stripped 7 bases from V and 6 bases from J, with 15 bases between. Looked up from germline, CDR1 is LNHDA and CDR2 is SQIVND (reference sequence). The DNA of the CDR3 is TGTGCCAGTACCAATGAAGGGGCAGATGGCTACACCTTC. Translated, it gives CASTNEGADGYTF.

The chain uses TRBV15 and TRBJ1-1, with a possible D match to TRBD1 (5 bases). The CDR3 has 12 residues. From germline, CDR1 is LNHNV and CDR2 YYDKDF (reference sequence). The V and J ends lost 5 bases and 4 bases respectively, with 8 bases between them. CDR3 region: CATSLGGTEAFF. The CDR3 nucleotides are TGTGCCACCAGCCTGGGGGGCACTGAAGCTTTCTTT.

The chain is built from TRBV4-3 and TRBJ2-3; 11 bases are a match to TRBD2. Per germline, CDR1 LGHNA and CDR2 YSLEER. V gave up 1 base and J gave up 4 bases; unmatched junction bases: 4. CDR3 length equals 16 residues. The CDR3 bases are TGCGCCAGCAGCCAAGCACCGACTAGCGGGGCAGATACGCAGTATTTT. It specifies CASSQAPTSGADTQYF.

CDR3 sequence reads: CASSYSNRGSYEQYF. DNA of the CDR3: TGTGCCAGCAGTTACTCGAACAGGGGATCCTACGAGCAGTACTTC. This chain uses TRBV6-5 with TRBJ2-7, with 7 bases identical to TRBD1. Per germline, CDR1 MNHEY and CDR2 SVGAGI. V shed 0 bases and J 1 base; nucleotides not matched to a gene: 3. The CDR3 is 15 residues long.

V gene TRBV7-3 combines with J gene TRBJ2-3; the D gene is possibly TRBD2 (5 bases). The CDR3 sequence is 15 residues long. The germline V and J ends were trimmed by 6 bases and 0 bases, with 13 bases remaining between them. CDR1 and CDR2 from the germline V gene are SGHTA and FQGTGA. CDR3 sequence: CASSTGDSSTDTQYF. The CDR3 nucleotides read TGTGCCAGCAGTACCGGGGATTCTAGCACAGATACGCAGTATTTT.

The chain has TRBV7-2 and TRBJ1-1, with D unclear. The CDR3 loop spans 13 amino acids. The V gene lost 5 bases and the J gene lost 5 bases, with 12 bases spanning the gap. Germline V gene sequence: CDR1 SGHTA, CDR2 FQGNSA. The CDR3 DNA reads as TGTGCCAGCAGCCCCCGGGTTCGGACTGAAGCTTTCTTT. It translates to CASSPRVRTEAFF.

The rearrangement joins TRBV25-1 to TRBJ1-5; D call uncertain. CDR1 is MGHDK, CDR2 SYGVNS, per germline. The germline V and J ends were trimmed by 1 base and 2 bases, with 6 bases remaining between them. The CDR3 consists of 14 residues. CDR3 region: CASSEFGGNQPQHF. The CDR3 DNA is TGTGCCAGCAGTGAATTCGGGGGCAATCAGCCCCAGCATTTT.

The J gene is TRBJ1-5, the V gene TRBV2, with D unresolved. The CDR3 contains 14 residues. The germline V gene encodes CDR1 SNHLY and CDR2 FYNNEI. The V gene lost 4 bases and the J gene lost 6 bases, with 13 bases spanning the gap. The CDR3 DNA sequence: TGTGCCAGCAGTGTCCGGCTGGGCAGTCAGCCCCAGCATTTT. Protein sequence: CASSVRLGSQPQHF. Variable domain in full (rest from reference TRBV2 and TRBJ1-5): EPEVTQTPSHQVTQMGQEVILRCVPISNHLYFYWYRQILGQKVEFLVSFYNNEISEKSEIFDDQFSVERPDGSNFTLKIRSTKLEDSAMYFCASSVRLGSQPQHFGDGTRLSIL.

V and J are TRBV6-5 and TRBJ1-1, with D perhaps matching TRBD1 (5 bases). The CDR3 has 13 residues. Germline V CDR1 and CDR2: MNHEY, SVGAGI. Trimming took 3 bases from V and 8 from J, leaving 13 bases between them. The CDR3 protein is CASSYLRVGEAFF. The CDR3 DNA follows: TGTGCCAGCAGTTATCTCAGGGTTGGAGAAGCTTTCTTT.

This clone was seen only once. The chain joins TRBV15 to TRBJ2-7; D possibly corresponds to TRBD2 (5 bases). Trimming took 0 bases from V and 4 from J, leaving 7 bases between them. There are 13 residues in the CDR3. Germline CDR1 reads LNHNV; CDR2 reads YYDKDF (reference sequence). The CDR3 sequence is CATSRDREYEQYF. CDR3 nucleotide sequence: TGTGCCACCAGCAGAGATCGGGAATACGAGCAGTACTTC.

The rearrangement joins TRBV4-3 to TRBJ1-2; 11 bases are shared with TRBD1. CDR3 length: 18 amino acids. Germline-derived CDR1 and CDR2 are LGHNA and YSLEER. Trimming at V came to 2 bases and at J to 6 bases, leaving 14 bases not matched to a gene. The CDR3, as DNA: TGCGCCAGCAGCCAACCAATCCCCGGGACAGGGGGGTTGGATGGCTACACCTTC. The encoded protein is CASSQPIPGTGGLDGYTF.

The CDR3 DNA reads as TGCGCCAGCAGCTTGGCCCAGGGGGCGAGCCAAGAGACCCAGTACTTC. Protein product: CASSLAQGASQETQYF. V and J are TRBV5-1 and TRBJ2-5; 8 nucleotides line up with TRBD1. The germline V gene encodes CDR1 SGHRS and CDR2 YFSETQ. The CDR3 is made up of 16 amino acids. V lost 0 bases to trimming and J lost 1 base; unmatched junction nucleotides: 5.

The chain employs TRBV30 and TRBJ1-2, with 7 bases matching TRBD1. CDR1 and CDR2 (germline): GTSNPN, SVGIG (reference sequence). The CDR3 is 14 amino acids. J lost 4 bases, V lost 3 bases, and 8 bases had no gene match. Written as DNA, the CDR3 is TGTGCCTGGAGCGAGACAGGGAGATTCTATGGCTACACCTTC. It is translated as CAWSETGRFYGYTF.

This sequence joins TRBV9 and TRBJ1-2; tentatively, D is TRBD1 (5 bases). The CDR3 runs to 19 residues. The V gene's germline CDR1 is SGDLS and CDR2 YYNGEE. Trimming left V 0 bases short and J 6 bases short, with 27 bases between. CDR3: CASSVEVRPGRDGRHGYTF. CDR3 in DNA: TGTGCCAGCAGCGTAGAGGTAAGGCCAGGGAGGGATGGAAGACATGGCTACACCTTC.

This chain connects TRBV9 to TRBJ2-1; 11 bases map to TRBD2. The CDR3 sequence is 16 residues long. V dropped 0 bases and J dropped 11; count of bases not matched to a gene: 10. The V gene's germline CDR1 is SGDLS and CDR2 YYNGEE. The CDR3 loop is CASSVELAGERNKQFF. The CDR3 coding sequence is TGTGCCAGCAGCGTAGAACTAGCGGGGGAAAGGAACAAGCAGTTCTTC.